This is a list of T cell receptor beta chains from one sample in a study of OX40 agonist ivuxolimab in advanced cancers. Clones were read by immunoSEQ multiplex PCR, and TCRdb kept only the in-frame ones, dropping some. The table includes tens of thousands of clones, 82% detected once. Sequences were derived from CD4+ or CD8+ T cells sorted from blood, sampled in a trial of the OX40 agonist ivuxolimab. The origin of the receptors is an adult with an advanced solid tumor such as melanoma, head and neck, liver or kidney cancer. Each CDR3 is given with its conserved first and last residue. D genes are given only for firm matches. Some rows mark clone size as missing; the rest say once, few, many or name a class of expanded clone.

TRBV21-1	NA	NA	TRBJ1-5	TGTGCCAGCAGCAATCTGGGAAGGACAGGGGGCGGTCAGCCCCAGCATTTT	CASSNLGRTGGGQPQHF
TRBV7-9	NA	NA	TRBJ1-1	TGTGCCAGCAGCTATCGGGAAAAAGGGTTTCGGAACACTGAAGCTTTCTTT	CASSYREKGFRNTEAFF
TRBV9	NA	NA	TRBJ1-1	TGTGCCAGCAGCGTAGTGGTGAACACTGAAGCTTTCTTT	CASSVVVNTEAFF
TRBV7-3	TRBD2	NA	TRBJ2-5	TGTGCCAGCAGCCGGACTAGCGGGAGTCCTGGGGAGACCCAGTACTTC	CASSRTSGSPGETQYF
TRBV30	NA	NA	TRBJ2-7	TGTGCCTGGAGTATAGACCCGACATACGAGCAGTACTTC	CAWSIDPTYEQYF
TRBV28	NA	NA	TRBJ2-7	TGTGCCAGCAGTTCCCGTCCGGACAGCTACGAGCAGTACTTC	CASSSRPDSYEQYF
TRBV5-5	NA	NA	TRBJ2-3	TGTGCCAGCAGCGCTACAGGGGCGGGGGCAGATACGCAGTATTTT	CASSATGAGADTQYF
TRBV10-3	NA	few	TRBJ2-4	TGTGCCATCAGTGCCGAGGGCGGGAAAGACATTCAGTACTTC	CAISAEGGKDIQYF
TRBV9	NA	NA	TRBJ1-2	TGTGCCAGCAGCTCAGCAGACAAGAGAGGCTACACCTTC	CASSSADKRGYTF
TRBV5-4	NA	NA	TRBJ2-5	TGTGCCAGCAGCTTTTGGACAGCACAAGAGACCCAGTACTTC	CASSFWTAQETQYF
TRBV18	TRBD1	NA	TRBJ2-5	TGTGCCAGCTCACTTACAGGGGTCGGAGCGAGGACCCAGTACTTC	CASSLTGVGARTQYF
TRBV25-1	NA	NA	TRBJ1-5	TGTGCCAGCAGTGAATATGGGGGTCAGCCCCAGCATTTT	CASSEYGGQPQHF
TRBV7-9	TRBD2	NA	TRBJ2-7	TGTGCCAGCAGGGCCGCCGGGACTAATTACGAGCAGTACTTC	CASRAAGTNYEQYF
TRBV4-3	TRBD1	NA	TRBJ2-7	TGCGCCAGCAGCCAAGATCTGGAGACAGGGGGCTACGAGCAGTACTTC	CASSQDLETGGYEQYF
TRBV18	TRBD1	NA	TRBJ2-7	TGTGCCAGCTCACCAGGGACAGGAGCCTACGAGCAGTACTTC	CASSPGTGAYEQYF
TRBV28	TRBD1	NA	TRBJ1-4	TGTGCCAGCAGTTTCTCCAGGGGGCGAGGGGAAAAACTGTTTTTT	CASSFSRGRGEKLFF
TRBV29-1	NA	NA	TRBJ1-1	TGCAGCGCCGGGCTGCGGGGGAGTACTGAAGCTTTCTTT	CSAGLRGSTEAFF
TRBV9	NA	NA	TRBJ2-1	TGTGCCAGCAGCGTAGACCAGCGGGCCTACAATGAGCAGTTCTTC	CASSVDQRAYNEQFF
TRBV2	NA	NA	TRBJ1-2	TGTGCCAGCAGTGAAGCGCTGACAGCTAACTATGGCTACACCTTC	CASSEALTANYGYTF
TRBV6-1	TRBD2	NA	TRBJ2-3	TGTGCCAGCAGTGTAAACCTAGCGGGACCATCAGATACGCAGTATTTT	CASSVNLAGPSDTQYF
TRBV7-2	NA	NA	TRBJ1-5	TGTGCCAGCAGCGACGGCTATAGCAATCAGCCCCAGCATTTT	CASSDGYSNQPQHF
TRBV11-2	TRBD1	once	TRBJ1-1	TGTGCCAGCAGCATTAGACAGGGGAGTCCTGAAGCTTTCTTT	CASSIRQGSPEAFF
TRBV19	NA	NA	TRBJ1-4	TGTGCCAGTAGTCCGGGCGCAACTAATGAAAAACTGTTTTTT	CASSPGATNEKLFF
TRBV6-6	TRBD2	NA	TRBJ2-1	TGTGCCAGCAGTTACTCTTCCGGCGGGGGATGGAATGAGCAGTTCTTC	CASSYSSGGGWNEQFF
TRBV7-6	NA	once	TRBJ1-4	TGTGCCAGCAGCCCTGGGTGGGGACGGACTATGAATAAACTGTTTTTT	CASSPGWGRTMNKLFF
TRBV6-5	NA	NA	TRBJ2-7	TGTGCCAGCAGTTACCCCTGGACCTCCTCCTACGAGCAGTACTTC	CASSYPWTSSYEQYF
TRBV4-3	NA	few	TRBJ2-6	TGCGCCAGCAGCCAAGAAACGGGGTCTGGGGCCAACGTCCTGACTTTC	CASSQETGSGANVLTF
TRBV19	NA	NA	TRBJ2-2	TGTGCCAGTAGGCCGACAGGCGGCACCGGGGAGCTGTTTTTT	CASRPTGGTGELFF
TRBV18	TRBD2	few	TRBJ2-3	TGTGCCAGCTCACCTCCGGGACTAAACACAGATACGCAGTATTTT	CASSPPGLNTDTQYF
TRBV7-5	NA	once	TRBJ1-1	TGTGCCAGCAGCCCGGCTGGGGGAGTGAACACTGAAGCTTTCTTT	CASSPAGGVNTEAFF
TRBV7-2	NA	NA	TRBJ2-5	TGTGCCAGCAGCCCCCGGAGTAGCAGTCAAGAGACCCAGTACTTC	CASSPRSSSQETQYF
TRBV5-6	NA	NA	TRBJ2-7	TGTGCCAGCAGCTTGGCACACTCTCTCTACGAGCAGTACTTC	CASSLAHSLYEQYF